What follows describes a single T cell receptor beta chain. The sample originates from a study of cytomegalovirus exposure and HLA in healthy donors. Background on the study: Around 190 million T cells yielded 117 million unique TCR beta sequences, as an earlier analysis found.

The PCR had 60 Vbeta and 13 Jbeta primers. TCRdb keeps only in-frame clones here, not all; method: immunoSEQ multiplex PCR. The sample carries around 150,000 clones, roughly 77% recorded once. The clonotype was recovered from a young man in good health and CMV-seropositive. Sequences were obtained from PBMCs.

The CDR3, as DNA: TGTGCCTGGAGTAGTGGACTAGCGGGGGACATTCAGTACTTC. The encoded protein is CAWSSGLAGDIQYF. The gene calls are TRBV30 and TRBJ2-4; TRBD2 aligns across 13 bases. The CDR3 consists of 14 residues. Per germline, CDR1 GTSNPN and CDR2 SVGIG (reference sequence). After removal of 2 bases from V and 8 bases from J, the junction contained 3 bases not matched to a gene.